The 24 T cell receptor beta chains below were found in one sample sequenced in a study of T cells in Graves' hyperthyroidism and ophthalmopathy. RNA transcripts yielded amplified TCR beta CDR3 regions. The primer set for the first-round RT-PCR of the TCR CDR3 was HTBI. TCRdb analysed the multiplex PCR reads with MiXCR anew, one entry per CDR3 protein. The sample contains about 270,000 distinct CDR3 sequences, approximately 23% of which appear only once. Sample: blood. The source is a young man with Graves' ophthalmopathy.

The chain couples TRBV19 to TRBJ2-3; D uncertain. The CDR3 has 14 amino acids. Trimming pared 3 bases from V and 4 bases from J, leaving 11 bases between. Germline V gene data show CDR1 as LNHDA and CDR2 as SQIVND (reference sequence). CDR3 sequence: CASSILGHADTQYF. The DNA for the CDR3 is TGTGCCAGTAGTATCCTTGGCCACGCAGATACGCAGTATTTT.

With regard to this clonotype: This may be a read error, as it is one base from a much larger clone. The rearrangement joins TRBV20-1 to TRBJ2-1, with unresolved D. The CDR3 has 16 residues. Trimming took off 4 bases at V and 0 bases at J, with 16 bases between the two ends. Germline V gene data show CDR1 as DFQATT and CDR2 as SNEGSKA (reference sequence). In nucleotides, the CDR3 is TGCAGTGCTATGGATCCCGTAAGGAGCTCCTACAATGAGCAGTTCTTC. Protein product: CSAMDPVRSSYNEQFF.

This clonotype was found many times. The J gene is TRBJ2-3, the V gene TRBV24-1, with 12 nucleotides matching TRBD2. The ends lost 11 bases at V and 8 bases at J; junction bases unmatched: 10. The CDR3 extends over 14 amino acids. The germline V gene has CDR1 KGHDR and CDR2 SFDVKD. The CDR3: CASGKLAGGPTQYF. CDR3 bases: TGTGCCAGCGGGAAACTAGCGGGAGGCCCTACGCAGTATTTT.

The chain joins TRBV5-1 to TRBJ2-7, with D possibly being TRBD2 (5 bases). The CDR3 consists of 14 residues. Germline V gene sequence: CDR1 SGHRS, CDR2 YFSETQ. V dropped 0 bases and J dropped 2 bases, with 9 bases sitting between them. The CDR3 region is CASSLEDGTYEQYF. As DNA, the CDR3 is TGCGCCAGCAGCTTGGAAGACGGGACCTACGAGCAGTACTTC.

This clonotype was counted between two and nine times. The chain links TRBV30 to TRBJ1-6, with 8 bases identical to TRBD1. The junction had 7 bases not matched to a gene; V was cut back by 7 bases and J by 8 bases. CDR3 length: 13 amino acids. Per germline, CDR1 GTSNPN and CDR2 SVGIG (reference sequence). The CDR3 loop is CASEPGGDSPLHF. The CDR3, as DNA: TGTGCCTCGGAACCAGGGGGCGATTCACCCCTCCACTTT.

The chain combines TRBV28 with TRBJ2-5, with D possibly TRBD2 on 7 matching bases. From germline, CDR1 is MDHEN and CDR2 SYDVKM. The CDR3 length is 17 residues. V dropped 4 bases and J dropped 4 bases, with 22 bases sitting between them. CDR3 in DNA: TGTGCCAGCAGTTCTATCCACCATTATAGGGGGGGAGAGACCCAGTACTTC. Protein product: CASSSIHHYRGGETQYF. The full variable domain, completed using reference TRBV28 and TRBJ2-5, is DVKVTQSSRYLVKRTGEKVFLECVQDMDHENMFWYRQDPGLGLRLIYFSYDVKMKEKGDIPEGYSVSREKKERFSLILESASTNQTSMYLCASSSIHHYRGGETQYFGPGTRLLVL.

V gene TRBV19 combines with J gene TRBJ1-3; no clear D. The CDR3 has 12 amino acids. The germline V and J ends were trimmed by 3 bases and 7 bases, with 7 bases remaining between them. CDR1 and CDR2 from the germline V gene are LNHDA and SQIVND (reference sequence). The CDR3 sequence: CASSIPRNTIYF. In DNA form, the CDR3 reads TGTGCCAGTAGTATCCCCCGGAACACCATATATTTT.

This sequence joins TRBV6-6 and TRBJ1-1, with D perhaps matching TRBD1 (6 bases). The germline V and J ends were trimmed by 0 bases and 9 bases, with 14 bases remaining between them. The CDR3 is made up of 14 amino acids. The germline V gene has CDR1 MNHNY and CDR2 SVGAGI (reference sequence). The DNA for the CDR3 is TGTGCCAGCAGTTACTCGCCGGACAGCCTTAAAGCTTTCTTT. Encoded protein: CASSYSPDSLKAFF.

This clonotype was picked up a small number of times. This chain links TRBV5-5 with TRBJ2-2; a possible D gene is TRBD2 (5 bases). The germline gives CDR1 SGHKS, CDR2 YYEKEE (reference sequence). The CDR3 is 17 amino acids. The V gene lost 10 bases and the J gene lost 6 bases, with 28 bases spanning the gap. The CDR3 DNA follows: TGTGCCGCGGCCTCGATTGGACTCGGCCTTTCTCCCGGGGAGCTGTTTTTT. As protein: CAAASIGLGLSPGELFF.

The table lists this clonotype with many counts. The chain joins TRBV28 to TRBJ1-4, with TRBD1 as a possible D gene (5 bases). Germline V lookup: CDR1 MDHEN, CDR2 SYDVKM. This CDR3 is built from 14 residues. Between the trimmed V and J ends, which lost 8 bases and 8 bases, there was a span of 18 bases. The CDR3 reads CASGSRASGEKLFF. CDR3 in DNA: TGTGCCAGCGGTTCCAGGGCCTCGGGGGAAAAACTGTTTTTT.

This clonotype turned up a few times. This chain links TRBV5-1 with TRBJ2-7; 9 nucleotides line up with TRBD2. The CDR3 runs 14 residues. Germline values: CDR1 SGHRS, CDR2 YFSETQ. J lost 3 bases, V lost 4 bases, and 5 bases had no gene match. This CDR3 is CASSTISGSYEQYF. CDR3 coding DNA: TGCGCCAGCAGCACCATTAGCGGGAGCTACGAGCAGTACTTC.

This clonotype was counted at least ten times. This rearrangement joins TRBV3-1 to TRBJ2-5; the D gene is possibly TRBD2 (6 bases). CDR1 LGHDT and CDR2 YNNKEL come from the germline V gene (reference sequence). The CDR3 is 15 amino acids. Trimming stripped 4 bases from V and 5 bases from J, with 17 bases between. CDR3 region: CASSPSGSAGETQYF. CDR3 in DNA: TGTGCCAGCAGCCCCAGCGGGTCTGCCGGGGAGACCCAGTACTTC.

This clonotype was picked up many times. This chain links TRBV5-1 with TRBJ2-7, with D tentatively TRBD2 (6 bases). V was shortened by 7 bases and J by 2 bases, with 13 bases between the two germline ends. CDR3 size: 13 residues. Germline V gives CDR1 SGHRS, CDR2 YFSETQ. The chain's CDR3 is CASGLRRAYEQYF. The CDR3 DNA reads TGCGCCAGCGGCCTGAGGAGGGCCTACGAGCAGTACTTC.

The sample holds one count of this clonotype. The CDR3 region is CASRTGLAGNTIYF. For the CDR3, the DNA is TGTGCCAGCAGAACAGGGTTAGCTGGAAACACCATATATTTT. V and J are TRBV2 and TRBJ1-3; D is perhaps TRBD1 (6 bases). This CDR3 comprises 14 residues. Germline V lookup: CDR1 SNHLY, CDR2 FYNNEI. Trimming pared 6 bases from V and 2 bases from J, leaving 11 bases between.

The CDR3 is CASRWGGVGAYNEQFF. CDR3 in DNA: TGTGCCAGCAGATGGGGTGGCGTTGGAGCATACAATGAGCAGTTCTTC. The rearrangement links TRBV2 to TRBJ2-1; no clear D. This CDR3 has 16 residues. Trimming removed 6 bases at V and 4 bases at J, with 19 bases between. Germline-derived CDR1 and CDR2 are SNHLY and FYNNEI.

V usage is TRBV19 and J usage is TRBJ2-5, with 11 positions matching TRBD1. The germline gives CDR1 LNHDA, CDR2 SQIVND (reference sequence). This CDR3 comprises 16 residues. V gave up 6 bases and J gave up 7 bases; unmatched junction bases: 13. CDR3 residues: CASSKLPGTGGRTQYF. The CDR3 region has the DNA TGTGCCAGTAGCAAACTACCCGGGACAGGGGGAAGGACCCAGTACTTC.

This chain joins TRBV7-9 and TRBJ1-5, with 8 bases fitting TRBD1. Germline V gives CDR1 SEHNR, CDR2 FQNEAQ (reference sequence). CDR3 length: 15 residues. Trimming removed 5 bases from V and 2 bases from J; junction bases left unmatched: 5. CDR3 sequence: CASSETGVGNQPQHF. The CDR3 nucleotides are TGTGCCAGCAGCGAGACAGGGGTGGGCAATCAGCCCCAGCATTTT.

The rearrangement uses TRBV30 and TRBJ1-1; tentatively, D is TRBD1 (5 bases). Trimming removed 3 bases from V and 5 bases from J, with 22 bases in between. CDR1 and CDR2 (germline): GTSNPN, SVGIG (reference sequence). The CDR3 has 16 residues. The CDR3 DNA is TGTGCCTGGAGCGAAGGGGTAGGCGGGCCGGGGACTGAAGCTTTCTTT. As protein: CAWSEGVGGPGTEAFF. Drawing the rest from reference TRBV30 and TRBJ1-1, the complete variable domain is SQTIHQWPATLVQPVGSPLSLECTVEGTSNPNLYWYRQAAGRGLQLLFYSVGIGQISSEVPQNLSASRPQDRQFILSSKKLLLSDSGFYLCAWSEGVGGPGTEAFFGQGTRLTVV.

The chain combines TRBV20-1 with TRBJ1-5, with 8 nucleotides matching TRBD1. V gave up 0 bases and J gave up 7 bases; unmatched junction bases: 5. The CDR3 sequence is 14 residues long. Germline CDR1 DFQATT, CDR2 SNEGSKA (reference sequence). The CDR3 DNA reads TGCAGTGCTAGAGATCAGGGACAGGCGCAGCCCCAGCATTTT. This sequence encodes CSARDQGQAQPQHF.

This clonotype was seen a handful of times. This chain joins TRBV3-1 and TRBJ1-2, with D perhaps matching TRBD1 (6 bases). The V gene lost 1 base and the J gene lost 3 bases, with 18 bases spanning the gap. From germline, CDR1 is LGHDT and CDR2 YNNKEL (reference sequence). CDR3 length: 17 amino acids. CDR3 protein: CASSQVGQGLRHYGYTF. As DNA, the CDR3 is TGTGCCAGCAGCCAAGTTGGCCAGGGGCTCAGGCACTATGGCTACACCTTC.

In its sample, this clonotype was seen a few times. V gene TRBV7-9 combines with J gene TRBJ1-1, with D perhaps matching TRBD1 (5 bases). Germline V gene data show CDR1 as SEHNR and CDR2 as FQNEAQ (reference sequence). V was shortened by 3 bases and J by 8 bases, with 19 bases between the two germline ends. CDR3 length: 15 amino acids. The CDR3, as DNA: TGTGCCAGCAGCTTCGTCGGGACCCGCCCGAGAGAAGCTTTCTTT. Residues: CASSFVGTRPREAFF.

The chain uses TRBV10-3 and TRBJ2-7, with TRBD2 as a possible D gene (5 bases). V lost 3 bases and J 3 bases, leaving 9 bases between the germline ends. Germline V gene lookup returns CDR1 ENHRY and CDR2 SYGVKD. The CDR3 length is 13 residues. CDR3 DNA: TGTGCCATCAGTGATGGACTTGGCTACGAGCAGTACTTC. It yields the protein CAISDGLGYEQYF.

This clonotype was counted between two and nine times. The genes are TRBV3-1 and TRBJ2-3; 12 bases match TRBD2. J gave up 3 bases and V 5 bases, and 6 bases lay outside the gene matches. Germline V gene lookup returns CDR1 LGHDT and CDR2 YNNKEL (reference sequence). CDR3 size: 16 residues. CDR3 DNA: TGTGCCAGCAGCACCCGGACTAGCGGGAAAACAGATACGCAGTATTTT. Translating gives CASSTRTSGKTDTQYF.

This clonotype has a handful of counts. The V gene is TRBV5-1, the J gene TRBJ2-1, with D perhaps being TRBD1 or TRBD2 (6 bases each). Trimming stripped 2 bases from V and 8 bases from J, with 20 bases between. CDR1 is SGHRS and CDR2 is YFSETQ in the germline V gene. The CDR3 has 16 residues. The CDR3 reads CASSFPHPGARDEQFF. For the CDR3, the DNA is TGCGCCAGCAGCTTCCCCCACCCGGGGGCGAGGGATGAGCAGTTCTTC.